This T cell receptor (beta chain) came from a study of siplizumab effects on memory and regulatory T cells. In the case of this clone: The antigen is undetermined.

Study-level findings and limits: The study found naive T cells seemingly more diverse than memory cells and seemingly major alloresponse contributors. Sequences below about 10^-5 frequency were poorly captured, limiting mapping of alloreactive clones. Fewer alloreactive sequences mapped to unstimulated CD4+ memory cells under siplizumab.

The CDR3 runs 15 residues. J gave up 7 bases and V 2 bases, and 5 bases lay outside the gene matches. The V gene's germline CDR1 is KGHSH and CDR2 LQKENI. Here immunoSEQ multiplex PCR was the method, and the copy in TCRdb shows in-frame clones only, minus some. This table holds under 110,000 clones, about 93% found once. The rearrangement joins TRBV18 to TRBJ2-1; 10 bases are a match to TRBD1. The TCR originated in a human donor in good health. The source material was non-Treg CD4+ T cells sorted from blood. CDR3 nucleotide sequence: TGTGCCAGCTCACCAAGAGGGGGACAGGGGAATGAGCAGTTCTTC. Its translation is CASSPRGGQGNEQFF.